Presented here are 25 T cell receptor beta chains from one specimen sequenced in a study of cytomegalovirus exposure and HLA in healthy donors. PCR involved 60 Vbeta and 13 Jbeta primers. TCRdb's copy holds only in-frame clones and misses some; the assay was immunoSEQ multiplex PCR. The table records 120,000 or so clones, about four fifths of them present only once. Specimen: PBMCs. These receptor sequences come from a woman aged 18-29 years in good health and CMV-seronegative.

This clone has a handful of counts. V gene TRBV5-5 combines with J gene TRBJ2-7, with TRBD1 matching over 7 bases. The germline CDR1 and CDR2 sequences are SGHKS and YYEKEE (reference sequence). The CDR3 is made up of 15 amino acids. The V gene end was trimmed by 3 bases and the J gene end by 1 base; junction bases not matched to a gene: 7. The CDR3 loop reads CASSSRTGRSYEQYF. CDR3 nucleotide sequence: TGTGCCAGCAGCTCCAGGACAGGCAGATCCTACGAGCAGTACTTC.

This clone appeared once. This chain connects TRBV4-2 to TRBJ1-3; 8 bases agree with TRBD1. The junction had 6 bases not matched to a gene; V was cut back by 4 bases and J by 4 bases. There are 15 residues in the CDR3. Germline CDR1 and CDR2: LGHNA and YNFKEQ. Here the CDR3 DNA reads TGTGCCAGCAGCCTCGAGGACAGGGTAGGAAACACCATATATTTT. Its protein product is CASSLEDRVGNTIYF.

The CDR3 sequence is CASSRTGGNQPQHF. The CDR3 DNA sequence: TGCGCCAGCAGCCGGACAGGGGGTAATCAGCCCCAGCATTTT. The chain is built from TRBV4-1 and TRBJ1-5, with 10 bases identical to TRBD1. Germline CDR1 is MGHRA and CDR2 is YSYEKL. V trimming: 4 bases; J trimming: 4 bases; junction bases outside the gene matches: 1. This CDR3 contains 14 residues.

The chain combines TRBV19 with TRBJ2-7, with 7 nucleotides matching TRBD1. There are 15 residues in the CDR3. The V gene's germline CDR1 is LNHDA and CDR2 SQIVND (reference sequence). After removal of 5 bases from V and 3 bases from J, the junction contained 10 bases not matched to a gene. CDR3 residues: CASSEDRVRNYEQYF. In DNA, the CDR3 is TGTGCCAGTAGTGAAGACAGGGTGAGAAACTACGAGCAGTACTTC.

The V and J genes are TRBV14 and TRBJ2-5; no definite D call. V dropped 0 bases and J dropped 5 bases, with 10 bases sitting between them. CDR1 SGHDN and CDR2 FVKESK come from the germline V gene. The CDR3 runs 14 residues. CDR3: CASSQDLPGETQYF. The CDR3 bases are TGTGCCAGCAGCCAAGATCTGCCCGGGGAGACCCAGTACTTC.

The V call is TRBV5-1, the J call TRBJ2-5, with 8 nucleotides matching TRBD2. This CDR3 is built from 15 residues. The J segment lost 4 bases and the V segment lost 0 bases, leaving 5 bases of the junction unmatched. Germline CDR1 SGHRS, CDR2 YFSETQ. For the CDR3, the DNA is TGCGCCAGCAGCTTGGTAGGGACTAGTGGAGAGACCCAGTACTTC. Protein sequence: CASSLVGTSGETQYF.

This clone has only a few counts. The V call is TRBV20-1, the J call TRBJ1-4; D is uncertain. The length of the CDR3 is 11 residues. Germline-derived CDR1 and CDR2 are DFQATT and SNEGSKA (reference sequence). Between the trimmed V and J ends, which lost 4 bases and 8 bases, there was a span of 8 bases. CDR3 in DNA: TGCAGTGCTACTAAGATGGAAAAACTGTTTTTT. This sequence encodes CSATKMEKLFF.

V usage is TRBV10-3 and J usage is TRBJ1-1; TRBD1 is a possible D gene (6 bases). The CDR3 runs 16 residues. Germline CDR1 is ENHRY and CDR2 is SYGVKD. Trimming removed 3 bases from V and 3 bases from J, with 17 bases in between. The DNA of the CDR3 is TGTGCCATCAGTGATTCCCCCAGGGGAAAGGACACTGAAGCTTTCTTT. This encodes CAISDSPRGKDTEAFF.

Only one count was recorded for this clone. The CDR3 region is CASYAGGLYEQYF. In DNA form, the CDR3 reads TGTGCCAGCTATGCGGGAGGTCTGTACGAGCAGTACTTC. The chain has TRBV2 and TRBJ2-7; TRBD2 agrees at 8 bases. The CDR3 is 13 residues long. Germline values: CDR1 SNHLY, CDR2 FYNNEI. J gave up 4 bases and V 8 bases, and 7 bases lay outside the gene matches.

The gene calls are TRBV20-1 and TRBJ1-2, with 9 bases fitting TRBD1. Germline CDR1 reads DFQATT; CDR2 reads SNEGSKA (reference sequence). The CDR3 is 11 residues long. The CDR3 sequence is CRPGQGNGYTF. In DNA, the CDR3 is TGCAGACCGGGACAGGGTAATGGCTACACCTTC.

This rearrangement joins TRBV19 to TRBJ2-2; D ambiguous. The CDR3 contains 13 residues. Germline CDR1 LNHDA, CDR2 SQIVND (reference sequence). Trimming cost V 2 bases and J 7 bases, with 8 bases left between them. The CDR3 DNA reads TGTGCCAGTAGTATATCAGGAAGCGGGGAGCTGTTTTTT. It yields the protein CASSISGSGELFF.

The chain has TRBV7-8 and TRBJ1-3; TRBD1 matches at 10 bases. There are 19 residues in the CDR3. CDR1 is SGHVS, CDR2 FQNEAQ, per germline. Unmatched junction bases numbered 13, after V lost 5 bases and J lost 0 bases. The CDR3 region has the DNA TGTGCCAGCAGCCGGACCGGGACAGGGGCCTTGTTCTCTGGAAACACCATATATTTT. Residues: CASSRTGTGALFSGNTIYF.

The chain couples TRBV7-2 to TRBJ1-1, with 7 bases that match TRBD1. With V trimmed by 3 bases and J by 1 base, 5 bases remained unmatched. The CDR3 has 15 residues. Germline CDR1 and CDR2: SGHTA and FQGNSA. The DNA for the CDR3 is TGTGCCAGCAGCTTTTCCGGGACAGCGAACACTGAAGCTTTCTTT. Translated, it gives CASSFSGTANTEAFF.

This chain uses TRBV10-2 with TRBJ1-1; D unclear. The germline gives CDR1 WSHSY, CDR2 SAAADI. Trimming took off 0 bases at V and 7 bases at J, with 9 bases between the two ends. The CDR3 is made up of 13 amino acids. The chain's CDR3 is CASSESATVEAFF. In DNA, the CDR3 is TGCGCCAGCAGTGAGTCCGCCACGGTTGAAGCTTTCTTT.

V and J are TRBV15 and TRBJ1-1, with no clear D. Trimming removed 6 bases at V and 3 bases at J, with 20 bases between. Per germline, CDR1 LNHNV and CDR2 YYDKDF (reference sequence). The CDR3 has 16 residues. The CDR3 protein is CATRNARWAQYTEAFF. In nucleotides, the CDR3 is TGTGCCACCAGAAATGCAAGGTGGGCCCAGTACACTGAAGCTTTCTTT.

The chain links TRBV6-5 to TRBJ2-4, with no clear D. Germline loops: CDR1 MNHEY, CDR2 SVGAGI. There are 15 residues in the CDR3. Trimming pared 5 bases from V and 0 bases from J, leaving 11 bases between. The CDR3 protein is CASSTSVLAKNIQYF. DNA of the CDR3: TGTGCCAGCAGTACCAGCGTACTAGCCAAAAACATTCAGTACTTC.

This clone was seen a few times. The rearrangement joins TRBV13 to TRBJ1-1, with D possibly being TRBD1 (5 bases). The ends were cut back, 5 bases at V and 10 bases at J, with 20 bases in the middle. Germline assignment: CDR1 PRHDT and CDR2 FYEKMQ (reference sequence). The CDR3 spans 14 residues. In DNA form, the CDR3 reads TGTGCCAGCAGCCCTTCGGGACCCTCGGGAGTAGCTTTCTTT. Its protein product is CASSPSGPSGVAFF. The variable domain in full, completed from reference TRBV13 and TRBJ1-1, reads AAGVIQSPRHLIKEKRETATLKCYPIPRHDTVYWYQQGPGQDPQFLISFYEKMQSDKGSIPDRFSAQQFSDYHSELNMSSLELGDSALYFCASSPSGPSGVAFFGQGTRLTVV.

The chain joins TRBV7-2 to TRBJ2-5, with D tentatively TRBD1 (6 bases). The germline V gene encodes CDR1 SGHTA and CDR2 FQGNSA. V lost 5 bases and J 6 bases, leaving 10 bases between the germline ends. The CDR3 is 12 residues long. CDR3 sequence (DNA): TGTGCCAGCAGCCGGACAGACAAGACCCAGTACTTC. Translating it yields CASSRTDKTQYF.

The V and J genes are TRBV5-1 and TRBJ2-7, with 7 bases that match TRBD1. Germline-derived CDR1 and CDR2 are SGHRS and YFSETQ. The trim removed 0 bases at V and 3 bases at J, leaving 3 bases unmatched. CDR3 length equals 14 residues. The CDR3 DNA is TGCGCCAGCAGCTTGGTGGGACAGCACTACGAGCAGTACTTC. Protein product: CASSLVGQHYEQYF.

The chain combines TRBV19 with TRBJ1-5, with 7 positions matching TRBD1. The germline CDR1 and CDR2 sequences are LNHDA and SQIVND (reference sequence). CDR3 size: 14 residues. The junction had 3 bases not matched to a gene; V was cut back by 5 bases and J by 2 bases. CDR3: CASSDRVGNQPQHF. In DNA form, the CDR3 reads TGTGCCAGTAGTGACAGGGTAGGCAATCAGCCCCAGCATTTT. Full variable domain (rest looked up from reference TRBV19 and TRBJ1-5): DGGITQSPKYLFRKEGQNVTLSCEQNLNHDAMYWYRQDPGQGLRLIYYSQIVNDFQKGDIAEGYSVSREKKESFPLTVTSAQKNPTAFYLCASSDRVGNQPQHFGDGTRLSIL.

This clone was seen a single time. The chain recombines TRBV6-5 with TRBJ1-4; TRBD1 is a possible D gene (6 bases). The V gene's germline CDR1 is MNHEY and CDR2 SVGAGI. This CDR3 comprises 15 residues. V lost 2 bases to trimming and J lost 7 bases, with 14 bases between them. CDR3 sequence (DNA): TGTGCCAGCAGTTACGCCGGGACAAGGTCTGAAAAACTGTTTTTT. This codes for CASSYAGTRSEKLFF.

This chain links TRBV19 with TRBJ2-1; maybe TRBD2 (6 bases). The germline V and J ends were trimmed by 5 bases and 0 bases, with 11 bases remaining between them. Germline V gene sequence: CDR1 LNHDA, CDR2 SQIVND (reference sequence). This CDR3 spans 15 amino acids. The CDR3 is CASSWRGSSYNEQFF. The CDR3 coding sequence is TGTGCCAGTAGTTGGCGGGGTAGCTCCTACAATGAGCAGTTCTTC.

The table lists this clone with a few counts. This chain uses TRBV6-1 with TRBJ1-1; D remains unclear. The CDR3 is 12 residues long. V was trimmed by 7 bases and J by 5 bases, leaving 11 bases between them. Germline CDR1 reads MNHNS; CDR2 reads SASEGT. The DNA for the CDR3 is TGTGCCAGCAAGCGGCCTAGAACTGAAGCTTTCTTT. Its translation: CASKRPRTEAFF.

This clone came up a few times. The chain has TRBV4-1 and TRBJ2-7; TRBD2 aligns across 7 bases. CDR3 length: 16 residues. The trim removed 5 bases at V and 3 bases at J, leaving 13 bases unmatched. Germline loops: CDR1 MGHRA, CDR2 YSYEKL. CDR3 nucleotide sequence: TGCGCCAGCAGCTCCCCCGTCGTGGGAGGGGTCTACGAGCAGTACTTC. Translated: CASSSPVVGGVYEQYF.

The chain joins TRBV5-4 to TRBJ2-5, with D possibly being TRBD1 (7 bases). V was trimmed by 3 bases and J by 3 bases, leaving 15 bases between them. CDR1 is SGHNT, CDR2 YYREEE, per germline (reference sequence). The CDR3 is made up of 15 amino acids. The CDR3 protein is CASSSPTGRKETQYF. For the CDR3, the DNA is TGTGCCAGCAGCTCCCCGACAGGGAGGAAAGAGACCCAGTACTTC.